This note documents a single TCR beta chain sequence. What it binds is not known. This entry belongs to a study of response to subunit inactivated influenza vaccine. The study's findings and limits: The authors offered the suggestion that each seasonal influenza vaccination recruits few new T cells.

From the RT-PCR reads, TCRdb called clonotypes with MiXCR, one entry per CDR3 protein. The sample has over 750,000 distinct CDR3 sequences; around 20% are singletons. V was pared by 7 bases and J by 5 bases, with 10 bases of the junction left unmatched. The germline gives CDR1 MNHNS, CDR2 SASEGT. The CDR3 has 14 amino acids. This receptor was taken from a man aged 45 to 65 who received an inactivated influenza vaccine. The starting material was PBMCs from blood, obtained 5 to 6 days after vaccination. V gene TRBV6-1 combines with J gene TRBJ2-5, with 7 bases identical to TRBD2. The CDR3 protein is CASTGGSAWETQYF. The DNA for the CDR3 is TGTGCCAGCACCGGCGGGAGCGCTTGGGAGACCCAGTACTTC.